The 17 T cell receptor beta chains given below trace back to one sample, sequenced in a study of early T cells in non-severe SARS-CoV-2 infection (dated by TCRdb to about 2021). The library was generated by 5' RACE. TCRdb records NextSeq 500 as the sequencer. The raw public data were reprocessed by TCRdb itself: fastp quality trimming at Q25, MiXCR clonotype calling, in-frame beta chains only. Records with the same CDR3 protein are collapsed into one entry carrying the most frequent genes and DNA. Within this sample are approximately 70,000 distinct CDR3 sequences, with over 10% of them counted one time only. The ten largest clones capture roughly 5.7% of the sample. The material was whole blood, obtained at baseline. These receptors were obtained from an adult who was a healthcare worker with PCR-confirmed SARS-CoV-2 infection or an uninfected control (not recorded which).

V usage is TRBV19 and J usage is TRBJ2-5; 7 nucleotides line up with TRBD2. Trimming removed 6 bases from V and 2 bases from J; junction bases left unmatched: 9. The CDR3 length is 15 residues. Germline values: CDR1 LNHDA, CDR2 SQIVND (reference sequence). The CDR3 DNA is TGTGCCAGTAGATCCCATAGCGGGCTTCAAGAGACCCAGTACTTC. This codes for CASRSHSGLQETQYF.

This clonotype was counted at least ten times. V and J are TRBV4-3 and TRBJ2-1, with D unresolved. The CDR3 is made up of 15 amino acids. V lost 0 bases to trimming and J lost 0 bases, with 6 bases between them. CDR1 is LGHNA and CDR2 is YSLEER in the germline V gene. Written as DNA, the CDR3 is TGCGCCAGCAGCCAAGATGCCTTCTCCTACAATGAGCAGTTCTTC. Residues: CASSQDAFSYNEQFF.

This clonotype occurred a few times. The V gene is TRBV7-8, the J gene TRBJ1-4; the match to TRBD1 covers 7 bases. Germline V gene sequence: CDR1 SGHVS, CDR2 FQNEAQ. With 4 bases clipped from V and 6 bases from J, the junction kept 5 bases outside the gene matches. The CDR3 consists of 14 residues. The CDR3 region has the DNA TGTGCCAGCAGCTCGACAGGGCCCTATGAAAAACTGTTTTTT. Translating it yields CASSSTGPYEKLFF.

This chain uses TRBV5-6 with TRBJ1-5, with D possibly matching TRBD1 (6 bases). V lost 5 bases to trimming and J lost 6 bases, with 12 bases between them. Germline V gene data show CDR1 as SGHDT and CDR2 as YYEEEE. The CDR3 contains 13 residues. The CDR3 sequence is CASSLQGAQPQHF. CDR3 nucleotide sequence: TGTGCCAGCAGTTTACAGGGCGCTCAGCCCCAGCATTTT.

The chain employs TRBV29-1 and TRBJ2-7; TRBD2 is a possible D gene (7 bases). V lost 4 bases and J 2 bases, leaving 15 bases between the germline ends. The germline gives CDR1 SQVTM, CDR2 ANQGSEA. The CDR3 is 14 amino acids. For the CDR3, the DNA is TGCAGCGTTGCTGGGGGGGCGGGAACCTACGAGCAGTACTTC. Translated, it gives CSVAGGAGTYEQYF.

CDR3 coding DNA: TGTGCCAGCAGCCCGACCAATAATCAGCCCCAGCATTTT. Translation: CASSPTNNQPQHF. The chain is built from TRBV11-2 and TRBJ1-5; D ambiguous. The V end was cut by 5 bases, the J end by 4 bases, with 9 bases between. The germline V gene has CDR1 SGHAT and CDR2 FQNNGV. The CDR3 runs 13 residues.

The chain couples TRBV7-9 to TRBJ2-5; 7 bases map to TRBD2. The germline gives CDR1 SEHNR, CDR2 FQNEAQ (reference sequence). The CDR3 has 14 amino acids. Trimming at V came to 5 bases and at J to 0 bases, leaving 3 bases not matched to a gene. In DNA form, the CDR3 reads TGTGCCAGCAGCGGGGGGGAGTACCAAGAGACCCAGTACTTC. Its protein is CASSGGEYQETQYF.

Written as DNA, the CDR3 is TGCAGTGCTAGAGGTATACTAGGACAGAACAACACCGGGGAGCTGTTTTTT. It encodes CSARGILGQNNTGELFF. V gene TRBV20-1 combines with J gene TRBJ2-2; D is possibly TRBD1 (6 bases). The CDR3 is 17 amino acids. The ends were cut back, 1 base at V and 2 bases at J, with 17 bases in the middle. Germline CDR1 reads DFQATT; CDR2 reads SNEGSKA (reference sequence).

This clonotype was picked up many times. The CDR3 coding sequence is TGCAGTGCTAGAGTCGCCGGGACTAGCGGATACAATGAGCAGTTCTTC. This gives the protein CSARVAGTSGYNEQFF. The V and J genes are TRBV20-1 and TRBJ2-1; 11 nucleotides line up with TRBD2. The junction had 6 bases not matched to a gene; V was cut back by 1 base and J by 4 bases. Germline CDR1 and CDR2: DFQATT and SNEGSKA (reference sequence). CDR3 size: 16 residues.

The table lists this clonotype with many counts. This chain connects TRBV7-3 to TRBJ2-7, with unresolved D. Deletions cut 4 bases from V and 6 bases from J, with 1 base between. Germline V gives CDR1 SGHTA, CDR2 FQGTGA. CDR3 size: 9 residues. The CDR3 here is CASSSEQYF. The DNA of the CDR3 is TGTGCCAGCAGCTCCGAGCAGTACTTC.

This clonotype was observed once. This chain uses TRBV29-1 with TRBJ1-4; D is undetermined. The CDR3 sequence is 12 residues long. Between the trimmed V and J ends, which lost 7 bases and 7 bases, there was a span of 13 bases. Germline V lookup: CDR1 SQVTM, CDR2 ANQGSEA. Here the CDR3 reads CSAAGYGEKLFF. CDR3 in DNA: TGCAGCGCCGCGGGGTACGGTGAAAAACTGTTTTTT. Full variable domain (rest looked up from reference TRBV29-1 and TRBJ1-4): SAVISQKPSRDICQRGTSLTIQCQVDSQVTMMFWYRQQPGQSLTLIATANQGSEATYESGFVIDKFPISRPNLTFSTLTVSNMSPEDSSIYLCSAAGYGEKLFFGSGTQLSVL.

This clonotype was counted a few times. The gene calls are TRBV7-8 and TRBJ1-2; tentatively, D is TRBD1 (6 bases). This CDR3 is 15 amino acids long. Trimming stripped 4 bases from V and 0 bases from J, with 12 bases between. The germline V gene encodes CDR1 SGHVS and CDR2 FQNEAQ. CDR3 bases: TGTGCCAGCAGCTCCAGACAGGTCCCTAACTATGGCTACACCTTC. Its translation is CASSSRQVPNYGYTF.

This clonotype turned up a few times. The rearrangement uses TRBV4-1 and TRBJ2-2, with D hard to call. Trimming stripped 2 bases from V and 4 bases from J, with 14 bases between. CDR1 and CDR2 (germline): MGHRA, YSYEKL. The CDR3 runs 16 residues. This CDR3 is CASSQIYWVTTGELFF. Here the CDR3 DNA reads TGCGCCAGCAGCCAAATTTATTGGGTAACCACCGGGGAGCTGTTTTTT.

Ten or more counts support this clonotype. J is TRBJ2-2 and V is TRBV7-6; 9 nucleotides line up with TRBD1. Trimming cost V 4 bases and J 2 bases; bases outside gene matches: 8. CDR3 length: 17 residues. CDR1 and CDR2 from the germline V gene are SGHVS and FNYEAQ. CDR3 bases: TGTGCCAGCAGCTCTCGGTACAGGGGGCCTAACACCGGGGAGCTGTTTTTT. It yields the protein CASSSRYRGPNTGELFF.

The chain links TRBV12-3 or TRBV12-4 to TRBJ1-6; D is undetermined. V was pared by 2 bases and J by 5 bases, with 4 bases between. The CDR3 runs to 13 residues. This CDR3 reads CASSLKHNSPLHF. CDR3 DNA: TGTGCCAGCAGTTTAAAGCATAATTCACCCCTCCACTTT.

This clonotype was observed a few times. The rearrangement joins TRBV6-6 to TRBJ2-5; a possible D gene is TRBD2 (5 bases). CDR3 size: 12 residues. V was shortened by 6 bases and J by 4 bases, with 9 bases between the two germline ends. From germline, CDR1 is MNHNY and CDR2 SVGAGI (reference sequence). CDR3 in DNA: TGTGCCAGCAGCGAGGGCGGAGAGACCCAGTACTTC. This encodes CASSEGGETQYF.

This chain links TRBV9 with TRBJ1-3, with D unclear. V dropped 4 bases and J dropped 0 bases, with 17 bases sitting between them. The CDR3 has 17 amino acids. Germline-derived CDR1 and CDR2 are SGDLS and YYNGEE. CDR3 region: CASSLQGNLNSGNTIYF. CDR3 bases: TGTGCCAGCAGCCTTCAAGGGAACCTTAACTCTGGAAACACCATATATTTT.